This T cell receptor beta chain is from a study of blood T cell repertoires in COVID-19. About the study: Samples taken during acute and convalescent COVID-19 were collected in the United States, Italy and Spain. The analysed material was cDNA or gDNA that came from T cells, B-cell-depleted T cells, or PBMCs.

Germline values: CDR1 SQVTM, CDR2 ANQGSEA. This CDR3 comprises 14 residues. Trimming removed 7 bases from V and 0 bases from J, with 13 bases in between. In this sample, this clone turned up a few times. Per the original methods: Amplified reference gene primers provided the basis for estimating nucleated cell counts. Here immunoSEQ multiplex PCR was the method, and the copy in TCRdb shows in-frame clones only, minus some. V, J and clone size are taken as reported in that table, and D and trimming were inferred from the DNA itself. The profile shows around 140,000 clones, about 80% of them singletons.

The receptor was isolated from a man between 65 and 80 years old who had recovered from COVID-19. The V gene is TRBV29-1, the J gene TRBJ1-3, with D possibly being TRBD1 (5 bases). The material sequenced was peripheral blood. The CDR3 nucleotides read TGCAGCGCTCAGACAGATTCCTCTGGAAACACCATATATTTT. Amino acids: CSAQTDSSGNTIYF.